This T cell receptor (beta chain) was sequenced for a study of blood T cell repertoires in COVID-19. Study in general: The samples span acute and convalescent COVID-19 from the United States, Italy and Spain. The cDNA or gDNA used as material had been derived from T cells, B-cell-depleted T cells, or PBMCs.

Method: immunoSEQ multiplex PCR; TCRdb's copy keeps in-frame clones and lacks some. The sample lists under 150,000 clones, about nine tenths occurring once. This clone was detected once. The sequence derives from a human donor with active COVID-19. The donor label of this sample is uncertain. The sequenced sample consisted of peripheral blood.

Here the CDR3 reads CASSPHVGGVSNQPQHF. In nucleotides, the CDR3 is TGTGCCAGCAGTCCACACGTAGGGGGTGTTAGCAATCAGCCCCAGCATTTT. The V gene is TRBV28, the J gene TRBJ1-5, with TRBD1 as a possible D gene (6 bases). Germline CDR1 MDHEN, CDR2 SYDVKM. V lost 5 bases and J lost 0, with 17 bases in between. CDR3 length equals 17 residues.